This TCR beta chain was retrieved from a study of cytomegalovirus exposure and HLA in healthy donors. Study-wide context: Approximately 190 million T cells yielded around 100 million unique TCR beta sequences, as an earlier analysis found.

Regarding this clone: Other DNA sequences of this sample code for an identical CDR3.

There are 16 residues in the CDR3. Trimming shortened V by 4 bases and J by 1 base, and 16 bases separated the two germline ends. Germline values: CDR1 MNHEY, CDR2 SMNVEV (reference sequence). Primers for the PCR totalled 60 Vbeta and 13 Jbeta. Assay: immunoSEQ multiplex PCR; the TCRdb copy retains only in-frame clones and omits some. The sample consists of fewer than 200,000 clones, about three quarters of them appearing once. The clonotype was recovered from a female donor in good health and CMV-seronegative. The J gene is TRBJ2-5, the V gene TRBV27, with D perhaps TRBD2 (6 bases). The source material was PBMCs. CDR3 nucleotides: TGTGCCAGCAGTTCCCTCTTTGCGGGATTCCAAGAGACCCAGTACTTC. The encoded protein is CASSSLFAGFQETQYF.